The present T cell receptor (delta chain) was sequenced within a study of γδ T cells in repeated Plasmodium falciparum infection. Overall study context: Donors were malaria-exposed Malian children or age- and gender-matched Australian children. Samples were taken at baseline, before some infections, and 21 days after each. Findings and caveats of the study: Vdelta2-negative gammadelta repertoires, largely Vdelta1+, seemingly showed infection-driven waves of new clonal selection.

Germline lookup yields CDR1 GEAIGNYY and CDR2 EKD. The CDR3 extends over 19 amino acids. Germline trimming cut 3 bases from V and 3 bases from J; bases unmatched to any gene: 20. On this clone: Its antigen is still unknown. TCRdb's protein, taken from a much larger clone, differs from this DNA's translation at residue 14, likely owing to a read error; the protein displayed comes from the DNA.

TRG and TRD sequences were obtained from every sorted gammadelta sample. TCRdb redid the clone calls on the multiplex PCR reads with CATT. The data contain roughly 90,000 delta-chain clones, almost 1.5% of them singletons. Bulk repertoires came from Vgamma9/Vdelta2+ or Vdelta2-negative gammadelta T cells flow-sorted from PBMC. Input material: gamma-delta T cells from blood. The origin of this receptor is a pool of human donors (malaria-infected and uninfected, not separated). The chain joins TRDV2 to TRDJ1; TRDD3 matches 8 bases. In DNA form, the CDR3 reads TGTGCCTGTGACTCCGTTAGCCCTACCGGGGATACCTTAGCCGATAAACTCATCTTT. Translating it yields CACDSVSPTGDTLADKLIF.